The clone carrying this T cell receptor beta chain came up once. These data belong to a study of blood T cell repertoires in COVID-19. Study-level information: Samples taken during acute and convalescent COVID-19 were collected in the United States, Italy and Spain. From T cells, B-cell-depleted T cells, or PBMCs came the material, which was cDNA or gDNA.

Original methodology: For nucleated cells, counts were estimated from reference gene primer amplification. Libraries were prepared by immunoSEQ multiplex PCR; TCRdb keeps only in-frame clonotypes and omits some of them. D and trimming come from the DNA, and the V and J calls and clone size come from that table. Here the sample spans tens of thousands of clones, about 88% being singletons. From germline, CDR1 is MDHEN and CDR2 SYDVKM. V lost 7 bases to trimming and J lost 6 bases; unmatched junction nucleotides: 3. There are 14 residues in the CDR3. This clonotype was obtained from a man aged 70-80 years with active COVID-19. The sequenced sample consisted of peripheral blood. The rearrangement uses TRBV28 and TRBJ2-6, with TRBD1 matching over 10 bases. DNA of the CDR3: TGTGCCAGCATCGGACAGGGGGAGGCCAACGTCCTGACTTTC. Encoded protein: CASIGQGEANVLTF.